Each of the 25 T cell receptor beta chains below was sequenced from the same sample in a study of CD8 T cells in Susac syndrome. The RNA, 0.5 to 1 ug, was put through reverse transcription using random hexamers. TCRdb ran MiXCR on the immunoSEQ multiplex PCR reads and lists one entry per CDR3 protein. The table includes some 160,000 distinct CDR3 sequences, roughly 94% detected once. The sample consisted of CD4+ T cells from PBMCs. These receptors came from a human donor in good health.

The gene calls are TRBV5-1 and TRBJ2-3; 7 bases map to TRBD1. V lost 4 bases to trimming and J lost 1 base; unmatched junction nucleotides: 3. Germline V gene lookup returns CDR1 SGHRS and CDR2 YFSETQ. CDR3 length: 14 amino acids. DNA of the CDR3: TGCGCCAGCAGCCGAGGACAGGGCACAGATACGCAGTATTTT. The encoded protein is CASSRGQGTDTQYF.

The gene calls are TRBV6-2 or TRBV6-3 and TRBJ2-5; D is perhaps TRBD2 (5 bases). Germline-derived CDR1 and CDR2 are MNHEY and SVGEGT. Trimming stripped 4 bases from V and 5 bases from J, with 8 bases between. This CDR3 spans 12 amino acids. The CDR3: CASSFKRETQYF. CDR3 nucleotides: TGTGCCAGCAGTTTCAAGCGGGAGACCCAGTACTTC.

The chain recombines TRBV18 with TRBJ1-1; no definite D call. V dropped 6 bases and J dropped 0 bases, with 11 bases sitting between them. The germline CDR1 and CDR2 sequences are KGHSH and LQKENI. The CDR3 covers 14 residues. CDR3 sequence (DNA): TGTGCCAGCTCTCAACAGATTATGAACACTGAAGCTTTCTTT. Protein product: CASSQQIMNTEAFF.

This clonotype has a single count. The chain uses TRBV20-1 and TRBJ1-2; D unclear. This CDR3 region has 11 residues. Germline values: CDR1 DFQATT, CDR2 SNEGSKA (reference sequence). Deletions cut 2 bases from V and 8 bases from J, with 9 bases between. The CDR3 coding sequence is TGCAGTGCTAGATCCCCCGGAGGCTACACCTTC. Protein sequence: CSARSPGGYTF.

The gene calls are TRBV19 and TRBJ2-1; 12 nucleotides line up with TRBD2. Germline CDR1 is LNHDA and CDR2 is SQIVND (reference sequence). The CDR3 sequence is 15 residues long. J was trimmed by 4 bases and V by 6 bases; bases with no gene match: 4. CDR3 residues: CASSRTSGKYNEQFF. The DNA of the CDR3 is TGTGCCAGTAGCCGGACTAGCGGGAAATACAATGAGCAGTTCTTC.

This clonotype has only a few counts. The V and J genes are TRBV2 and TRBJ2-7; D possibly corresponds to TRBD2 (5 bases). CDR1 and CDR2 (germline): SNHLY, FYNNEI. This CDR3 has 11 residues. Trimming removed 5 bases at V and 5 bases at J, with 7 bases between. CDR3 protein: CASSRTDEQYF. The CDR3 DNA reads TGTGCCAGCAGTCGGACTGACGAGCAGTACTTC.

The chain combines TRBV19 with TRBJ2-3, with D possibly being TRBD1 or TRBD2 (5 bases each). This CDR3 is built from 16 residues. Germline V gives CDR1 LNHDA, CDR2 SQIVND (reference sequence). The V gene lost 3 bases and the J gene lost 1 base, with 14 bases spanning the gap. The CDR3 reads CASSIDLGTGTDTQYF. The CDR3 DNA sequence: TGTGCCAGTAGTATTGATTTGGGGACCGGCACAGATACGCAGTATTTT.

This rearrangement joins TRBV30 to TRBJ2-2; D is unclear. The CDR3 extends over 12 amino acids. The ends were cut back, 1 base at V and 5 bases at J, with 5 bases in the middle. Germline CDR1 is GTSNPN and CDR2 is SVGIG (reference sequence). The CDR3 DNA is TGTGCCTGGAGTGAAGGGACCGGGGAGCTGTTTTTT. Amino acid sequence: CAWSEGTGELFF. The whole variable domain, filled in from reference TRBV30 and TRBJ2-2, reads SQTIHQWPATLVQPVGSPLSLECTVEGTSNPNLYWYRQAAGRGLQLLFYSVGIGQISSEVPQNLSASRPQDRQFILSSKKLLLSDSGFYLCAWSEGTGELFFGEGSRLTVL.

This chain connects TRBV19 to TRBJ2-7; 11 bases map to TRBD2. CDR3 length: 16 residues. CDR1 and CDR2 (germline): LNHDA, SQIVND (reference sequence). V lost 2 bases and J lost 2; bases outside the gene matches: 5. The CDR3 here is CASSIWGTSGAYEQYF. The CDR3 DNA follows: TGTGCCAGTAGTATATGGGGGACTAGCGGAGCCTACGAGCAGTACTTC.

This rearrangement joins TRBV7-9 to TRBJ2-3, with unresolved D. The CDR3 is made up of 15 amino acids. Germline V CDR1 and CDR2: SEHNR, FQNEAQ (reference sequence). Deletions cut 5 bases from V and 0 bases from J, with 12 bases between. The CDR3 loop is CASSLWTASTDTQYF. The CDR3 nucleotides are TGTGCCAGCAGCCTCTGGACCGCTAGCACAGATACGCAGTATTTT.

The chain combines TRBV14 with TRBJ2-5; D uncertain. The CDR3 spans 12 residues. Between the trimmed V and J ends, which lost 1 base and 4 bases, there was a span of 4 bases. Germline CDR1 and CDR2: SGHDN and FVKESK. For the CDR3, the DNA is TGTGCCAGCAGCCAAGTGTTAGAGACCCAGTACTTC. Protein product: CASSQVLETQYF.

The V gene is TRBV28, the J gene TRBJ1-1; no firm D call. The CDR3 totals 12 residues. Trimming pared 4 bases from V and 6 bases from J, leaving 9 bases between. The germline V gene encodes CDR1 MDHEN and CDR2 SYDVKM. The CDR3 sequence is CASSYPGSEAFF. CDR3 in DNA: TGTGCCAGCAGTTACCCGGGGTCTGAAGCTTTCTTT. The entire variable domain, with the rest obtained from reference TRBV28 and TRBJ1-1, is as follows: DVKVTQSSRYLVKRTGEKVFLECVQDMDHENMFWYRQDPGLGLRLIYFSYDVKMKEKGDIPEGYSVSREKKERFSLILESASTNQTSMYLCASSYPGSEAFFGQGTRLTVV.

This clonotype was seen just once. The chain is built from TRBV28 and TRBJ2-1, with 9 bases fitting TRBD1. Looked up from germline, CDR1 is MDHEN and CDR2 is SYDVKM. This CDR3 has 14 amino acids. With V trimmed by 7 bases and J by 7 bases, 8 bases remained unmatched. The CDR3 DNA is TGTGCCAGCACCCGACAGGGGGGATATAATGAGCAGTTCTTC. Translation gives CASTRQGGYNEQFF.

The CDR3 is CAWTTYQETQYF. The CDR3 DNA reads TGTGCCTGGACCACATACCAAGAGACCCAGTACTTC. This rearrangement joins TRBV30 to TRBJ2-5, with D hard to call. CDR1 GTSNPN and CDR2 SVGIG come from the germline V gene (reference sequence). CDR3 size: 12 residues. V lost 4 bases to trimming and J lost 0 bases, with 6 bases between them.

This CDR3 reads CASSPGTENYGYTF. In nucleotides, the CDR3 is TGTGCCAGCAGCCCCGGGACGGAGAACTATGGCTACACCTTC. This rearrangement joins TRBV3-1 to TRBJ1-2, with a tentative D call TRBD1 (5 bases). V gave up 4 bases and J gave up 2 bases, with 11 bases separating them. The CDR3 consists of 14 residues. CDR1 and CDR2 from the germline V gene are LGHDT and YNNKEL (reference sequence).

This clonotype was seen a single time. The chain employs TRBV7-2 and TRBJ2-7, with TRBD2 identical over 12 bases. Losses at the gene ends were 1 base for V and 7 bases for J; bases not matched to a gene: 8. The length of the CDR3 is 16 residues. Germline-derived CDR1 and CDR2 are SGHTA and FQGNSA. CDR3 sequence: CASSLGAGLAGQEQYF. The CDR3 nucleotides are TGTGCCAGCAGCTTAGGAGCGGGACTAGCGGGCCAAGAGCAGTACTTC. The full variable domain, rest sourced from reference TRBV7-2 and TRBJ2-7, is GAGVSQSPSNKVTEKGKDVELRCDPISGHTALYWYRQSLGQGLEFLIYFQGNSAPDKSGLPSDRFSAERTGGSVSTLTIQRTQQEDSAVYLCASSLGAGLAGQEQYFGPGTRLTVT.

This chain uses TRBV29-1 with TRBJ2-1; TRBD2 aligns across 8 bases. There are 16 residues in the CDR3. Germline-derived CDR1 and CDR2 are SQVTM and ANQGSEA. With V trimmed by 0 bases and J by 3 bases, 7 bases remained unmatched. The CDR3 spells CSVEEVTGLDYNEQFF. The CDR3 region has the DNA TGCAGCGTTGAAGAAGTCACGGGACTAGACTACAATGAGCAGTTCTTC.

The gene calls are TRBV4-1 and TRBJ2-1; a possible D gene is TRBD2 (5 bases). Germline CDR1 reads MGHRA; CDR2 reads YSYEKL. V shed 4 bases and J shed 0 bases, with 16 bases lying between them. The CDR3 runs 17 residues. The CDR3 DNA reads as TGCGCCAGCAGCCGGGCGGGCCGCGCCCCCTCCTACAATGAGCAGTTCTTC. It translates to CASSRAGRAPSYNEQFF.

The V gene is TRBV20-1, the J gene TRBJ2-1, with D perhaps being TRBD1 or TRBD2 (5 bases each). The CDR3 has 13 amino acids. In germline, CDR1 is DFQATT, CDR2 SNEGSKA (reference sequence). V was clipped by 5 bases and J by 7 bases, with 15 bases between them. CDR3 bases: TGCAGTGCTCTCCGGGACGGAAATAATGAGCAGTTCTTC. It specifies CSALRDGNNEQFF.

The count of this clonotype is one. The chain employs TRBV2 and TRBJ2-2; D is ambiguous. The V end lost 6 bases, the J end lost 4 bases, and 12 bases lay between the germline ends. CDR1 and CDR2 (germline): SNHLY, FYNNEI. This CDR3 is 14 amino acids long. In nucleotides, the CDR3 is TGTGCCAGCAGAGATGGACGGAGCACCGGGGAGCTGTTTTTT. It yields the protein CASRDGRSTGELFF.

This chain joins TRBV24-1 and TRBJ2-7; D is unresolved. There are 14 residues in the CDR3. Trimming pared 2 bases from V and 2 bases from J, leaving 9 bases between. Germline V gives CDR1 KGHDR, CDR2 SFDVKD. The CDR3 sequence is CATSDSTATYEQYF. CDR3 sequence (DNA): TGTGCCACCAGTGATTCAACAGCCACCTACGAGCAGTACTTC.

This clonotype appeared a single time. This chain connects TRBV5-1 to TRBJ2-6; D unresolved. CDR1 and CDR2 (germline): SGHRS, YFSETQ. This CDR3 has 15 amino acids. V was cut by 4 bases and J by 1 base, with 9 bases left in between. In nucleotides, the CDR3 is TGCGCCAGCAGCCCGACCGAGTCTGGGGCCAACGTCCTGACTTTC. Translated, it gives CASSPTESGANVLTF.

The chain is built from TRBV25-1 and TRBJ1-2, with D maybe TRBD1 (6 bases). The CDR3 has 13 residues. Deletions cut 4 bases from V and 3 bases from J, with 9 bases between. Looked up from germline, CDR1 is MGHDK and CDR2 is SYGVNS. In DNA form, the CDR3 reads TGTGCCAGCAGTGCCGCAGGGGACTATGGCTACACCTTC. Translating it yields CASSAAGDYGYTF.

The chain couples TRBV29-1 to TRBJ2-3; 7 bases agree with TRBD2. V was clipped by 8 bases and J by 2 bases; unmatched bases: 10. Germline CDR1 reads SQVTM; CDR2 reads ANQGSEA. The CDR3 spans 14 residues. In DNA, the CDR3 is TGCAGCATCCGAAAGGGAGGGAACACAGATACGCAGTATTTT. This gives the protein CSIRKGGNTDTQYF.

The CDR3 region is CASSLGQGAGYTF. CDR3 DNA: TGCGCCAGCAGCTTGGGGCAGGGGGCTGGCTACACCTTC. This chain uses TRBV5-1 with TRBJ1-2; TRBD1 matches at 8 bases. Losses at the gene ends were 0 bases for V and 7 bases for J; bases not matched to a gene: 2. The CDR3 is 13 residues long. The germline gives CDR1 SGHRS, CDR2 YFSETQ.